Below, one TCR beta chain is given with its context. Its matching antigen is unknown. Trimming left V 8 bases short and J 4 bases short, with 12 bases between. The CDR3 spans 12 residues. Germline V gene lookup returns CDR1 MGHDK and CDR2 SYGVNS. Breast cancer patients provided tissue from their axillary draining lymph nodes. The entry originates in a study of breast tumors, draining lymph nodes, adjacent tissues. Study observations and caveats: Data only fit, rather than demonstrated, lymph node origin of most tumor T cells.

Each CDR3 protein is one row after TCRdb ran MiXCR on the multiplex PCR reads. This table holds roughly 260,000 distinct CDR3 sequences, around 31% found once. Material for sequencing was axillary lymph node tissue. This sequence joins TRBV25-1 and TRBJ2-7; D is uncertain. This TCR was recovered from a female donor with breast cancer. Some clones in this sample may be carry-over from other donors' samples. The CDR3 DNA sequence: TGTGCCAGCGTTGGTCTGCGTTACGAGCAGTACTTC. Its translation is CASVGLRYEQYF.